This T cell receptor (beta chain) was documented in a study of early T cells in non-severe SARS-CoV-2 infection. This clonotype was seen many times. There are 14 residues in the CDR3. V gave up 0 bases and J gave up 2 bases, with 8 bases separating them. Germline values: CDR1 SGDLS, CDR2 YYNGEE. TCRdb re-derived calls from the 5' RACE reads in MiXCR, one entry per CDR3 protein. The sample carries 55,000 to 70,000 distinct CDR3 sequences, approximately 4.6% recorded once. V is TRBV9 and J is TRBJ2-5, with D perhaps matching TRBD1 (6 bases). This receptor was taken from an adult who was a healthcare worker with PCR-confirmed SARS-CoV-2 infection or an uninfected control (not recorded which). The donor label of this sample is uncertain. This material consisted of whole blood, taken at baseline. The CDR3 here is CASSVEGVQETQYF. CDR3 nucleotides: TGTGCCAGCAGCGTAGAGGGGGTGCAAGAGACCCAGTACTTC.